The 4 T cell receptor beta chains listed next were all sequenced from one sample in a study of T cell responses to AZD1222 COVID-19 vaccine. This table comes from immunoSEQ multiplex PCR, and its TCRdb copy is limited to in-frame clones, with some not included. The sample has 120,000 to 150,000 clones; about nine tenths are singletons. The sample in question was peripheral blood, obtained on day 0 of MenACWY control vaccination. These receptors were obtained from an adult in good health.

The rearrangement uses TRBV4-2 and TRBJ1-1, with a possible D match to TRBD1 (5 bases). Trimming cost V 0 bases and J 0 bases, with 8 bases left between them. The germline CDR1 and CDR2 sequences are LGHNA and YNFKEQ. The CDR3 covers 15 residues. CDR3 region: CASSQDRGMNTEAFF. The CDR3 DNA reads TGTGCCAGCAGCCAAGATCGGGGGATGAACACTGAAGCTTTCTTT.

This chain links TRBV21-1 with TRBJ1-1; TRBD1, the table's D call, was not compared with the DNA. TRBV21-1 is noted as a pseudogene. There are 13 residues in the CDR3. CDR3 residues: CASRRTGAWKAFF. In DNA, the CDR3 is TGTGCCAGCCGCCGGACAGGGGCTTGGAAAGCTTTCTTT.

V usage is TRBV30 and J usage is TRBJ2-7, with 12 bases aligning to TRBD2. There are 13 residues in the CDR3. Germline CDR1 GTSNPN, CDR2 SVGIG (reference sequence). V lost 7 bases and J lost 6; bases outside the gene matches: 7. CDR3 sequence (DNA): TGTGCCTACCGGACTAGCGGGATAGGCGAGCAGTACTTC. Its protein product is CAYRTSGIGEQYF.

The chain carries TRBV9 and TRBJ1-2; D not resolved. V dropped 0 bases and J dropped 4 bases, with 7 bases sitting between them. The CDR3 loop spans 13 amino acids. Per germline, CDR1 SGDLS and CDR2 YYNGEE. In nucleotides, the CDR3 is TGTGCCAGCAGCGTAGGTCAGCTCTATGGCTACACCTTC. Protein: CASSVGQLYGYTF. Looking up the rest from reference TRBV9 and TRBJ1-2 gives the full variable domain: DSGVTQTPKHLITATGQRVTLRCSPRSGDLSVYWYQQSLDQGLQFLIQYYNGEERAKGNILERFSAQQFPDLHSELNLSSLELGDSALYFCASSVGQLYGYTFGSGTRLTVV.